The 10 T cell receptor beta chains presented below share a single source sample, sequenced in a study of T cells in localized non-small cell lung cancer. Sequencing was performed with immunoSEQ multiplex PCR; in TCRdb, only in-frame clones are kept and a portion is missing. The top ten hold around 1.8% of the sample, which has around 130,000 clones, approximately 88% seen once. Material: peripheral blood, obtained before any cancer treatment. The receptors come from a female donor older than 55 with stage I lung adenocarcinoma.

The CDR3 sequence: CASSPNRGYTIYF. DNA of the CDR3: TGTGCCAGCAGTCCCAACAGGGGTTACACCATATATTTT. The chain carries TRBV28 and TRBJ1-3; 7 positions agree with TRBD1. V lost 5 bases and J lost 8; bases outside the gene matches: 6. Germline V gene data show CDR1 as MDHEN and CDR2 as SYDVKM. The CDR3 runs 13 residues.

This chain joins TRBV5-1 and TRBJ1-6, with D perhaps matching TRBD1 (6 bases). Trimming pared 3 bases from V and 8 bases from J, leaving 9 bases between. The germline CDR1 and CDR2 sequences are SGHRS and YFSETQ. This CDR3 comprises 13 residues. The CDR3 DNA follows: TGCGCCAGCAGCTACAGGGAAGATTCACCCCTCCACTTT. It codes for CASSYREDSPLHF.

The chain has TRBV28 and TRBJ2-5, with TRBD2 identical over 8 bases. CDR1 is MDHEN and CDR2 is SYDVKM in the germline V gene. The V gene end was trimmed by 5 bases and the J gene end by 4 bases; junction bases not matched to a gene: 12. This CDR3 has 16 amino acids. CDR3 sequence reads: CASSPGGAGGAETQYF. The CDR3 nucleotides read TGTGCCAGCAGTCCCGGGGGTGCGGGAGGAGCAGAGACCCAGTACTTC.

The chain links TRBV6-5 to TRBJ2-3; D call uncertain. The V end was cut by 8 bases, the J end by 8 bases, with 11 bases between. This CDR3 is 11 amino acids long. The germline gives CDR1 MNHEY, CDR2 SVGAGI. CDR3 region: CASGLTGTQYF. In DNA, the CDR3 is TGTGCCAGCGGCCTCACGGGTACGCAGTATTTT.

The chain carries TRBV5-1 and TRBJ2-5, with TRBD2 as a possible D gene (6 bases). The length of the CDR3 is 14 residues. Trimming removed 5 bases at V and 5 bases at J, with 16 bases between. Germline V gives CDR1 SGHRS, CDR2 YFSETQ. The CDR3 spells CASRQTSGGETQYF. The DNA for the CDR3 is TGCGCCAGCAGGCAGACTAGTGGCGGGGAGACCCAGTACTTC.

The CDR3 nucleotides read TGTGCCAGCAGTTACCTGGGGGACTACAATGAGCAGTTCTTC. It specifies CASSYLGDYNEQFF. The gene calls are TRBV6-5 and TRBJ2-1; D possibly uses TRBD1 or TRBD2 (5 bases each). The CDR3 is 14 amino acids. Germline-derived CDR1 and CDR2 are MNHEY and SVGAGI. Trimming took 2 bases from V and 3 from J, leaving 8 bases between them.

The chain couples TRBV11-1 to TRBJ1-2; tentative D call: TRBD1 (5 bases). The V gene's germline CDR1 is SGHAT and CDR2 FQDESV (reference sequence). CDR3 size: 13 residues. V was clipped by 4 bases and J by 5 bases, with 11 bases between them. The CDR3 coding sequence is TGTGCCAGCAGCTCTTTGACAGCTTATGGCTACACCTTC. It codes for CASSSLTAYGYTF.

This chain links TRBV7-3 with TRBJ2-1; 9 bases are shared with TRBD2. This CDR3 region has 15 residues. V gave up 5 bases and J gave up 8 bases; unmatched junction bases: 10. Germline CDR1 reads SGHTA; CDR2 reads FQGTGA. CDR3 sequence reads: CASSRHSGSLDEQFF. Written as DNA, the CDR3 is TGTGCCAGCAGCCGGCATAGCGGGAGCTTGGATGAGCAGTTCTTC.

V and J are TRBV5-1 and TRBJ1-2; no firm D call. Trimming left V 3 bases short and J 2 bases short, with 11 bases between. The CDR3 runs 14 residues. Germline assignment: CDR1 SGHRS and CDR2 YFSETQ. CDR3 loop: CASSSIAANYGYTF. The DNA of the CDR3 is TGCGCCAGCAGCTCGATCGCCGCGAACTATGGCTACACCTTC.

The chain joins TRBV7-9 to TRBJ2-7; perhaps TRBD2 as D (6 bases). Trimming pared 3 bases from V and 6 bases from J, leaving 21 bases between. Germline lookup yields CDR1 SEHNR and CDR2 FQNEAQ (reference sequence). The CDR3 contains 16 residues. The CDR3, as DNA: TGTGCCAGCAGCTTTAACTTCGGGGGAAAAACCTGCGAGCAGTACTTC. It yields the protein CASSFNFGGKTCEQYF.